This T cell receptor (beta chain) was sequenced during a study of CXCR3-negative and CXCR3-positive naive CD8 T cells. Overall study results and limits: Comparison of naive CXCR3-negative and CXCR3-positive cells revealed similar TRBV-TRBJ usage, while memory cells differed.

The CDR3 is made up of 14 amino acids. Germline V gene sequence: CDR1 LNHNV, CDR2 YYDKDF (reference sequence). TRB cDNA libraries were made by UMI-labeled 5' RACE. TCRdb reanalyzed the 5' RACE reads, giving one entry per CDR3 protein sequence and no DNA. This sample contains approximately 5,300 distinct CDR3 sequences. This clonotype counts as medium-sized (0.01 to 0.1%) by frequency. Antigen: not known. The receptor comes from a human donor in good health. Some clones in this sample may be carry-over from other donors' samples. The sequencing input was naive CXCR3- CD8+ T cells from blood. Subset defined: CD45RO-CCR7+CD27+CD95- naive CD8+ T cells lacking CXCR3 (TNR3-). J is TRBJ2-3 and V is TRBV15. This chain's CDR3 is CATSQAQGPDTQYF.